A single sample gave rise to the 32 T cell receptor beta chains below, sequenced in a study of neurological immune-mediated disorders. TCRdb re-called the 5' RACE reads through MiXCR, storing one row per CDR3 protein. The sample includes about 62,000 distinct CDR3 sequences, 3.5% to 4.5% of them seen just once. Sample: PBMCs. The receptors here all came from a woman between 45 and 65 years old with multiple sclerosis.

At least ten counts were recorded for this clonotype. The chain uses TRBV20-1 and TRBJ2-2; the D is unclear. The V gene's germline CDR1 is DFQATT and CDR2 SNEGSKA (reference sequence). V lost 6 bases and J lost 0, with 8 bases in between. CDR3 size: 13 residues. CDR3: CSATIANTGELFF. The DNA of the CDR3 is TGCAGTGCCACAATCGCGAACACCGGGGAGCTGTTTTTT.

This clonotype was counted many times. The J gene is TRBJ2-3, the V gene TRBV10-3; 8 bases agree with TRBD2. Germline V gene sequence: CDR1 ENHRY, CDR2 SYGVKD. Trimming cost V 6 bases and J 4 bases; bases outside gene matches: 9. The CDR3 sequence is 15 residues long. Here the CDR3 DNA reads TGTGCCATCAGGGGCGCGGGGGGAGTAGCAGATACGCAGTATTTT. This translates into CAIRGAGGVADTQYF.

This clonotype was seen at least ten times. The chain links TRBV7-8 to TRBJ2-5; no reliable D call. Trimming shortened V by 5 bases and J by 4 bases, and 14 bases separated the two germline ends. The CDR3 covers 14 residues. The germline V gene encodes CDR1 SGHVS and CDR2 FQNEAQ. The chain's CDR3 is CASSLLLSRETQYF. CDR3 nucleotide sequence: TGTGCCAGCAGCCTACTTCTTTCAAGAGAGACCCAGTACTTC.

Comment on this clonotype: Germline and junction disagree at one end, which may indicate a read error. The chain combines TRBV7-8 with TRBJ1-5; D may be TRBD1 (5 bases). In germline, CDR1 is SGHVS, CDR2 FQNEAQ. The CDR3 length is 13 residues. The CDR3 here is CASSSIGGQPQNF. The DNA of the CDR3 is TGTGCCAGCAGCTCCATCGGGGGTCAGCCCCAGAATTTT.

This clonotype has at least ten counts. For the CDR3, the DNA is TGCAGTGCTAGATGGCGGGATACGCAGTATTTT. Translating it yields CSARWRDTQYF. This chain joins TRBV20-1 and TRBJ2-3; D gene uncertain. The V gene's germline CDR1 is DFQATT and CDR2 SNEGSKA (reference sequence). The CDR3 sequence is 11 residues long. Trimming left V 2 bases short and J 6 bases short, with 6 bases between.

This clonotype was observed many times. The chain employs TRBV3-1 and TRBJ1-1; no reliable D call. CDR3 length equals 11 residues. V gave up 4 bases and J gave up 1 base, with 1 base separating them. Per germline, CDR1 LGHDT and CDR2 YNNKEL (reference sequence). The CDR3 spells CASSRNTEAFF. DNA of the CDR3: TGTGCCAGCAGCCGGAACACTGAAGCTTTCTTT.

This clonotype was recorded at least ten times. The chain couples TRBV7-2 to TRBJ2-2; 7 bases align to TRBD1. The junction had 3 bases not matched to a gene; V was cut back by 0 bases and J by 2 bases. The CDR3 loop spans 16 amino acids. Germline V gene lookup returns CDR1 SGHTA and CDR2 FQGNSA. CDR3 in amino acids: CASSLAGTVNTGELFF. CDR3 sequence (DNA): TGTGCCAGCAGCTTAGCGGGGACAGTAAACACCGGGGAGCTGTTTTTT.

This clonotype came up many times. This chain's CDR3 is CASSNESPTGDVTDTQYF. CDR3 coding DNA: TGTGCCAGCAGCAACGAATCCCCGACAGGGGATGTCACAGATACGCAGTATTTT. This rearrangement joins TRBV21-1 to TRBJ2-3; the table's D call TRBD1 went unverified against the DNA. TRBV21-1 is a recognized pseudogene. The CDR3 runs to 18 residues.

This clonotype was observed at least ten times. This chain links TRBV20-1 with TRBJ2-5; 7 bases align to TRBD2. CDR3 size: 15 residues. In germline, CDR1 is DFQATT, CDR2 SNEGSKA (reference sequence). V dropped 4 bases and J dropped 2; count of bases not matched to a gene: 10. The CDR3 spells CSATYAGEWQETQYF. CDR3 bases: TGCAGTGCTACGTATGCGGGAGAATGGCAAGAGACCCAGTACTTC.

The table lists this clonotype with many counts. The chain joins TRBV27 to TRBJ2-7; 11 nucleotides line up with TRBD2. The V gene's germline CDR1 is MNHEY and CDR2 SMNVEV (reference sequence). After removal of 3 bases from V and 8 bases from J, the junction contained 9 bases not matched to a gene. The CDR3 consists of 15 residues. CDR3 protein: CASSLGGLAGGKQYF. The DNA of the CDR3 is TGTGCCAGCAGTTTGGGAGGGCTAGCGGGAGGTAAGCAGTACTTC.

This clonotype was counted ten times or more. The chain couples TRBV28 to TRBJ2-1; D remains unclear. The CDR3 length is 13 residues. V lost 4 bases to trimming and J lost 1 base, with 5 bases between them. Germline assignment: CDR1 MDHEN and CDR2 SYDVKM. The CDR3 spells CASSSGSYNEQFF. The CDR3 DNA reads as TGTGCCAGCAGTTCAGGATCCTACAATGAGCAGTTCTTC.

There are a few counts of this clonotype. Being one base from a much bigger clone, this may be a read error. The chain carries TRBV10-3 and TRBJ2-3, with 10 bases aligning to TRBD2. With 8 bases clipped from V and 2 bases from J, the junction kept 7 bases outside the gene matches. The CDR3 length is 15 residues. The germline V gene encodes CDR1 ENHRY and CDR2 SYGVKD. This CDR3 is CAIGVAGGTTDTQYF. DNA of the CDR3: TGTGCCATCGGGGTAGCGGGAGGTACCACAGATACGCAGTATTTT.

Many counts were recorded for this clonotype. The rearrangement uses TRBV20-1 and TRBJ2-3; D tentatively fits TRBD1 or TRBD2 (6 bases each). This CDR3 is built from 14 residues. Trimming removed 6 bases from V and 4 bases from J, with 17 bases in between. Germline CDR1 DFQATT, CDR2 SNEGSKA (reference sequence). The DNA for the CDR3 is TGCAGTGCGCAGGAGGGGGGAGGTGCAGATACGCAGTATTTT. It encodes CSAQEGGGADTQYF.

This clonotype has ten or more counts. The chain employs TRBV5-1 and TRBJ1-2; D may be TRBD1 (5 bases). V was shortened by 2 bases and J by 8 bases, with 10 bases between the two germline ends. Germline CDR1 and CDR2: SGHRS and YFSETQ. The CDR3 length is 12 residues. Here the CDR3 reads CASSFQPGGYTF. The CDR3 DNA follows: TGCGCCAGCAGCTTCCAACCAGGGGGCTACACCTTC.

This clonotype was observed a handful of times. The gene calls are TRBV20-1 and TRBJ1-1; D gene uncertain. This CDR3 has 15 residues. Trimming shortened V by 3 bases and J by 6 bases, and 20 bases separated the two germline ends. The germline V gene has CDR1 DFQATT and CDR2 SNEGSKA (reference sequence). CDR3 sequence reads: CSASLQALLISEAFF. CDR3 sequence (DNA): TGCAGTGCTAGTCTCCAGGCCCTTCTTATTTCTGAAGCTTTCTTT.

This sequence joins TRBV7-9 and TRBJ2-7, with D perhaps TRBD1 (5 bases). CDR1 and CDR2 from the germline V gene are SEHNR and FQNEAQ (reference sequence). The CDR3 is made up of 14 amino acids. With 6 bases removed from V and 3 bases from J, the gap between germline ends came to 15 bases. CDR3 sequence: CASRRHGQGYEQYF. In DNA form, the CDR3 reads TGTGCCAGCAGACGACATGGTCAGGGCTACGAGCAGTACTTC.

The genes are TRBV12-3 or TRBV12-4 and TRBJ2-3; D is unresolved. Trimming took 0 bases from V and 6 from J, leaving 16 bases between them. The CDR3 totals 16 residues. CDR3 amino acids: CASSLAPVGQADTQYF. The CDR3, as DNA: TGTGCCAGCAGTTTAGCTCCTGTCGGGCAGGCGGATACGCAGTATTTT.

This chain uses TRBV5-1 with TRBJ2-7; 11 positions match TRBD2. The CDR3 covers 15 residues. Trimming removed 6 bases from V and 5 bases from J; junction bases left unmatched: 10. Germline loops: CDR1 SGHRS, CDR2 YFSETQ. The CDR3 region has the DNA TGCGCCAGCACGCTAGCGGGACTAGCGGCTCACGAGCAGTACTTC. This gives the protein CASTLAGLAAHEQYF.

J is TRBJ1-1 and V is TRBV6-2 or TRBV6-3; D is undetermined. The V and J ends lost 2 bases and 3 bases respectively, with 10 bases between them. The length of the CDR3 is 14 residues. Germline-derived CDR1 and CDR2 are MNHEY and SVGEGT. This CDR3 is CASSYLGRDTEAFF. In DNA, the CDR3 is TGTGCCAGCAGTTACCTGGGAAGGGACACTGAAGCTTTCTTT.

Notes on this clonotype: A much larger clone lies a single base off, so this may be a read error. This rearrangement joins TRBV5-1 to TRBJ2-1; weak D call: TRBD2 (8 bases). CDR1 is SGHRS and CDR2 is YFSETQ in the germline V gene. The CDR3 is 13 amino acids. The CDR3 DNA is TGCGCCAACAGCTTGACGGGAGGGGGCGAGCAGTTCTTC. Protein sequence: CANSLTGGGEQFF. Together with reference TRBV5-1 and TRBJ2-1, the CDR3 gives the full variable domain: KAGVTQTPRYLIKTRGQQVTLSCSPISGHRSVSWYQQTPGQGLQFLFEYFSETQRNKGNFPGRFSGRQFSNSRSEMNVSTLELGDSALYLCANSLTGGGEQFFGPGTRLTVL.

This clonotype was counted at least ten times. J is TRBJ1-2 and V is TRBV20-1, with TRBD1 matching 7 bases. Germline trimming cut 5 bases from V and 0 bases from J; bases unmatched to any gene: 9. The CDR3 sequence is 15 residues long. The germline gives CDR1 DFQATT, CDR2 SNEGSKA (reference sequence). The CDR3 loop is CSAGRTGLTNYGYTF. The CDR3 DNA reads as TGCAGTGCTGGTAGGACAGGCTTGACTAACTATGGCTACACCTTC.

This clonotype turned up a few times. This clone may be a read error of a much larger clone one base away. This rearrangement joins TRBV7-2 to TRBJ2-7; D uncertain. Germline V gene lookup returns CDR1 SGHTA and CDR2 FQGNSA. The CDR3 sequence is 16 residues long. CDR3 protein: CASILGLLGLRYEQYF. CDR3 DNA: TGTGCCAGCATCTTAGGTCTGCTGGGGTTGAGGTACGAGCAGTACTTC.

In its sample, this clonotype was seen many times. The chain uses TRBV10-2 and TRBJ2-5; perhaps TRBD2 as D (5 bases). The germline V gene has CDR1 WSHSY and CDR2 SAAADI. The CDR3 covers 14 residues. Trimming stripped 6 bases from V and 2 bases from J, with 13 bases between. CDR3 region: CASRALGGQETQYF. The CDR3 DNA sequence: TGCGCCAGCAGGGCGCTAGGAGGTCAAGAGACCCAGTACTTC.

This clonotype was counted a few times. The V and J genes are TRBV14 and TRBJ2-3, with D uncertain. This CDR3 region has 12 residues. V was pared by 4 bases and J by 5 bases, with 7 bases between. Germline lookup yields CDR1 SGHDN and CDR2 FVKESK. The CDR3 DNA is TGTGCCAGCAGCCCCGGTAAAGATACGCAGTATTTT. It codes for CASSPGKDTQYF.

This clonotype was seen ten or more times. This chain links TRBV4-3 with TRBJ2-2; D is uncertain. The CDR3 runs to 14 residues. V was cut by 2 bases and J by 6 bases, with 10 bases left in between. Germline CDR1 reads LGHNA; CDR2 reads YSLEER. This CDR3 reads CASSQFDEAGELFF. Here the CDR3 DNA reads TGCGCCAGCAGCCAATTCGATGAGGCCGGGGAGCTGTTTTTT.

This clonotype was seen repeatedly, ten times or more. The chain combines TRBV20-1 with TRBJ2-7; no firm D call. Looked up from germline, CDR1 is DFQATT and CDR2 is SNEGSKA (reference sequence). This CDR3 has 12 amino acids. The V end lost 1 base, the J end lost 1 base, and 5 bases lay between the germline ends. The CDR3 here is CSARGDSYEQYF. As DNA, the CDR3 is TGCAGTGCTAGAGGAGATTCCTACGAGCAGTACTTC.

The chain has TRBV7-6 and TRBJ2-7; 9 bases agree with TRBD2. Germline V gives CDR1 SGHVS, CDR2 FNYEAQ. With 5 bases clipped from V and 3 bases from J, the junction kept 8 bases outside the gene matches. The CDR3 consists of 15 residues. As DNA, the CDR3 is TGTGCCAGCAGCCGAATGACTAGCGGTTACTACGAGCAGTACTTC. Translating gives CASSRMTSGYYEQYF.

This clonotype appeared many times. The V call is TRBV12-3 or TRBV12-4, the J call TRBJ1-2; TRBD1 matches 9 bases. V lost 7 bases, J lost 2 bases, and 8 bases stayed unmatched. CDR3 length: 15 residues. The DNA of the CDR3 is TGTGCCAGCACTCCACGGGGACAGGGAAACTATGGCTACACCTTC. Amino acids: CASTPRGQGNYGYTF.

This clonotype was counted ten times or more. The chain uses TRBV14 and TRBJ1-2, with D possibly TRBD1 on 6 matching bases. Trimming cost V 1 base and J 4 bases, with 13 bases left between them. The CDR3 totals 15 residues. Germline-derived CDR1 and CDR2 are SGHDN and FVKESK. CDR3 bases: TGTGCCAGCAGCCAAGGTGTGTCGGGGGCCTATGGCTACACCTTC. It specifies CASSQGVSGAYGYTF.

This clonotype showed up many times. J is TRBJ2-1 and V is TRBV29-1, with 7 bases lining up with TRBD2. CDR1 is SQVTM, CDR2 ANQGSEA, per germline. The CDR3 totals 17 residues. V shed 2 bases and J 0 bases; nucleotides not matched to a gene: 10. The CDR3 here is CSVELAGVFYSYNEQFF. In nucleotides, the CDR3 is TGCAGCGTTGAATTGGCGGGAGTGTTCTACTCCTACAATGAGCAGTTCTTC.

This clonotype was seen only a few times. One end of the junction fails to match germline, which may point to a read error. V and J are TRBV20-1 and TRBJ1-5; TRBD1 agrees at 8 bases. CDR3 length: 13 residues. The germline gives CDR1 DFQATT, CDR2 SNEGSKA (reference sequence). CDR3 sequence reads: CSAKGQGHQPQNF. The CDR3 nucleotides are TGCAGTGCCAAAGGACAGGGACATCAGCCCCAGAATTTT.

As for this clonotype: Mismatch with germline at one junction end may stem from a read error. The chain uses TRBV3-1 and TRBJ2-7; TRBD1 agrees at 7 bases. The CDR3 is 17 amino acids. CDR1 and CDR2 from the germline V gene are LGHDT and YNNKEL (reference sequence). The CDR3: CASSPVGTDNSSYEQYF. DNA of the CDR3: TGTGCCAGCAGCCCCGTCGGGACAGACAATAGCTCCTATGAGCAGTACTTC.